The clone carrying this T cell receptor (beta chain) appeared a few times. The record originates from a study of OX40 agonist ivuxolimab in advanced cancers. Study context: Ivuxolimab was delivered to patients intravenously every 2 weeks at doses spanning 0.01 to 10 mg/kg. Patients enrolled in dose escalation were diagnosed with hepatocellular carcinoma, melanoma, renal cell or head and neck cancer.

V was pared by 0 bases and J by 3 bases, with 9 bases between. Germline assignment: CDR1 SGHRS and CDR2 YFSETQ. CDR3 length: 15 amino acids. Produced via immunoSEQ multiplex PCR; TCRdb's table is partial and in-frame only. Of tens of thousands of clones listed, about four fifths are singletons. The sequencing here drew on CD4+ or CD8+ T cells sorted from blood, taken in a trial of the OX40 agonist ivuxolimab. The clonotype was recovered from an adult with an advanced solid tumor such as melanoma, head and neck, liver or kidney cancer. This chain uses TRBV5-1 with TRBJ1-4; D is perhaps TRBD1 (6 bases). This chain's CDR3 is CASSLAGAPNEKLFF. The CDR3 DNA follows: TGCGCCAGCAGCTTGGCAGGGGCCCCTAATGAAAAACTGTTTTTT.